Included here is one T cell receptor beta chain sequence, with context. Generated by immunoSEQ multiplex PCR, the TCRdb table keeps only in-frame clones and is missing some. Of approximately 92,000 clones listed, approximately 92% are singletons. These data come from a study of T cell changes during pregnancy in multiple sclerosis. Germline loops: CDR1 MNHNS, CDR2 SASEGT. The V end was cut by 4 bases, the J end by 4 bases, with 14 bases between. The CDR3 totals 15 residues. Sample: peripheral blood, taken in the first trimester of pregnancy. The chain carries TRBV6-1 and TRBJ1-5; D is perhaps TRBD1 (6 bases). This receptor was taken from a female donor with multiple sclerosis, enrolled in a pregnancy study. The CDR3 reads CASSGLTGVNQPQHF. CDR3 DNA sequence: TGTGCCAGCAGTGGGTTGACAGGAGTAAATCAGCCCCAGCATTTT.